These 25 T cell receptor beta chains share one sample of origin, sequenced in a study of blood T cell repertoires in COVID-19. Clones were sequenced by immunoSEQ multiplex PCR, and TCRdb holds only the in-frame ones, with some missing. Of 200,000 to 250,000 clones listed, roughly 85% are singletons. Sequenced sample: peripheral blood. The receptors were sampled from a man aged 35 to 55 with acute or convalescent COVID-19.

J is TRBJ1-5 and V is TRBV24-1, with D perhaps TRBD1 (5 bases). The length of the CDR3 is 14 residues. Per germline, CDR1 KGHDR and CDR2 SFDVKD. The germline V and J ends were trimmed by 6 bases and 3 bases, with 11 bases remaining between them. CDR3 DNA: TGTGCCACCAGTCCCCAGGGCTCCAATCAGCCCCAGCATTTT. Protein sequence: CATSPQGSNQPQHF.

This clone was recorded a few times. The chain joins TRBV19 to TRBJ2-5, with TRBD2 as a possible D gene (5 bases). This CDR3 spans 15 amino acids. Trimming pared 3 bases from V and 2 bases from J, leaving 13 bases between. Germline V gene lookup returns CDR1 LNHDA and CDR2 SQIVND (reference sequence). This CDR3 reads CASSIGGAAQETQYF. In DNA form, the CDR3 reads TGTGCCAGTAGTATCGGCGGAGCGGCGCAAGAGACCCAGTACTTC.

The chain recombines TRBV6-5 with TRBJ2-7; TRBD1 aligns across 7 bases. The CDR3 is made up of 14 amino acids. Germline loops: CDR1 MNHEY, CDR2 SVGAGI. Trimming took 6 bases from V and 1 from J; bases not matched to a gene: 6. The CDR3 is CASSLTGWSYEQYF. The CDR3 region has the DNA TGTGCCAGCAGCCTGACAGGGTGGTCCTACGAGCAGTACTTC.

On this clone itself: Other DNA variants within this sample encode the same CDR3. The CDR3 is CASSLGQGRQPQHF. CDR3 bases: TGTGCCAGCAGTTTGGGGCAGGGAAGACAGCCCCAGCATTTT. The genes are TRBV28 and TRBJ1-5; weak D call: TRBD1 (5 bases). CDR3 length: 14 amino acids. V lost 3 bases to trimming and J lost 7 bases, with 13 bases between them. Germline assignment: CDR1 MDHEN and CDR2 SYDVKM.

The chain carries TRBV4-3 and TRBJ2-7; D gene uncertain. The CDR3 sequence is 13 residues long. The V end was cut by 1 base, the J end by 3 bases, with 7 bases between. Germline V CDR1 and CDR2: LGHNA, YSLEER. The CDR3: CASSQAVFYEQYF. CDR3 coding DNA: TGCGCCAGCAGCCAAGCTGTCTTCTACGAGCAGTACTTC.

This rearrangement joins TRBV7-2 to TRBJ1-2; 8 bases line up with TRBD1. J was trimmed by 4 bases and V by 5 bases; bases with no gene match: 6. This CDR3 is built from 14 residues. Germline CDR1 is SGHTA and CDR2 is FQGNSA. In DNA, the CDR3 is TGTGCCAGCAGCGCCGGACAGGGCTTCTATGGCTACACCTTC. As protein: CASSAGQGFYGYTF.

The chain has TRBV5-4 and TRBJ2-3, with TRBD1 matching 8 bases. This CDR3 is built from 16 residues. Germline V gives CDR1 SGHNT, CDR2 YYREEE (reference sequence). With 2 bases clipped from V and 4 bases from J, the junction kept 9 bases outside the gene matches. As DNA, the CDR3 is TGTGCCAGCAGCTTCCTGACAGGGGAGTTCGCAGATACGCAGTATTTT. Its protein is CASSFLTGEFADTQYF.

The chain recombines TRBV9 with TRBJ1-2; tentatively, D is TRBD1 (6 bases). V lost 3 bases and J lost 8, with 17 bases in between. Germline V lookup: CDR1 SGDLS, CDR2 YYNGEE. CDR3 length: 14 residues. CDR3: CASSGFRDTVGYTF. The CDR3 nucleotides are TGTGCCAGCAGCGGATTCCGGGACACCGTGGGCTACACCTTC.

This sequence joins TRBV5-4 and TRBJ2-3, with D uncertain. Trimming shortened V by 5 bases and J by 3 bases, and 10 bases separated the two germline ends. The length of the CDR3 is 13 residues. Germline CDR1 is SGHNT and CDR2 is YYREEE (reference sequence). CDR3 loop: CASRTAGTDTQYF. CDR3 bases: TGTGCCAGCAGGACGGCCGGGACAGATACGCAGTATTTT.

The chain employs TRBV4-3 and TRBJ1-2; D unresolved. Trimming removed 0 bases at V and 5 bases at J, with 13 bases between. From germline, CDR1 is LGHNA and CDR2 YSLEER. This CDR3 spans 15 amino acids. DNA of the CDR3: TGCGCCAGCAGCCAAGAAGAGGGTGAAGGATATGGCTACACCTTC. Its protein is CASSQEEGEGYGYTF.

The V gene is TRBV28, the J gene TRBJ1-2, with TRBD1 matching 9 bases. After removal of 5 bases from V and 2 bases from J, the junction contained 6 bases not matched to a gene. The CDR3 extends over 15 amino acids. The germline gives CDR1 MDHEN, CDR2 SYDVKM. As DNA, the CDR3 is TGTGCCAGCAGTGTTGGACAGGGGAAAAACTATGGCTACACCTTC. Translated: CASSVGQGKNYGYTF.

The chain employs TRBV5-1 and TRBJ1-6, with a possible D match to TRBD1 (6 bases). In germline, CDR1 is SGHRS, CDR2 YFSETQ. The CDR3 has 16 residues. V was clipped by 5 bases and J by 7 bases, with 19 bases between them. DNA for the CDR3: TGCGCCAGCAGTCCCGGGCCAGGGGTAGAGAATTCACCCCTCCACTTT. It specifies CASSPGPGVENSPLHF.

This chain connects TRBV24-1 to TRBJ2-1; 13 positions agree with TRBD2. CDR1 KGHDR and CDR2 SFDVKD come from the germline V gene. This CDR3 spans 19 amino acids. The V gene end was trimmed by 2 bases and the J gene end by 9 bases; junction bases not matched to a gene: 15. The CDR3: CATSDSTSGGPLTAREQFF. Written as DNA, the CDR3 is TGTGCCACCAGTGATTCGACTAGCGGGGGGCCTTTAACAGCCCGTGAGCAGTTCTTC.

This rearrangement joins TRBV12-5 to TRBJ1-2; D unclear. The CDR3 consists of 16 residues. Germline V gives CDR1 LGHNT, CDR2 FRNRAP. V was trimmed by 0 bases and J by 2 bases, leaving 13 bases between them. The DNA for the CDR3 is TGTGCTAGTGGTTTGGTACCGGGAAGGTGGAACTATGGCTACACCTTC. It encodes CASGLVPGRWNYGYTF.

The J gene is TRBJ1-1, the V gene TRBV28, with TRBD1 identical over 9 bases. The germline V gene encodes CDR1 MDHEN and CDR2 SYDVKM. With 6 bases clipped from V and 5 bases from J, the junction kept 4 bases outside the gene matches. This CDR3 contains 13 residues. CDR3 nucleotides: TGTGCCAGCAGAACAGGGGGCAGGACTGAAGCTTTCTTT. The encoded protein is CASRTGGRTEAFF.

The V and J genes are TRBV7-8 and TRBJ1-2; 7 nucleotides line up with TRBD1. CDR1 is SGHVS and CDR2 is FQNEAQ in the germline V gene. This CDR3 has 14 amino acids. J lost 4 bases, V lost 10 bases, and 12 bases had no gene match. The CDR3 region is CATLGTATGYGYTF. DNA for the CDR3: TGTGCCACCCTCGGGACAGCAACCGGCTATGGCTACACCTTC.

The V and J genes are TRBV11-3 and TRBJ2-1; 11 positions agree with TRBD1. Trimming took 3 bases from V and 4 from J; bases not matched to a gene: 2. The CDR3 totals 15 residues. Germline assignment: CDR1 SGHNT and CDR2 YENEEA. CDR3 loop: CASSLGTGGYNEQFF. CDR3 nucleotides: TGTGCCAGCAGCTTGGGGACAGGGGGGTACAATGAGCAGTTCTTC.

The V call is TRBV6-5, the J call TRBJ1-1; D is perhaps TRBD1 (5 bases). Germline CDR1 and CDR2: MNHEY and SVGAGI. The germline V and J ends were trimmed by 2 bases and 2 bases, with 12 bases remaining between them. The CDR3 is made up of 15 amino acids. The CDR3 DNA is TGTGCCAGCAGTTACGGGGGGGGGAGAAACACTGAAGCTTTCTTT. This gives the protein CASSYGGGRNTEAFF.

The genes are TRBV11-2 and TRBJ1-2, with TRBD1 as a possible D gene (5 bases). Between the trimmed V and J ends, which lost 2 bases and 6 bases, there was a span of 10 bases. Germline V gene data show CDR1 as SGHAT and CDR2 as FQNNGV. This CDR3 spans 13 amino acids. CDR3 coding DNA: TGTGCCAGCAGCTTAACGGGCAGGGATGGCTACACCTTC. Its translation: CASSLTGRDGYTF.

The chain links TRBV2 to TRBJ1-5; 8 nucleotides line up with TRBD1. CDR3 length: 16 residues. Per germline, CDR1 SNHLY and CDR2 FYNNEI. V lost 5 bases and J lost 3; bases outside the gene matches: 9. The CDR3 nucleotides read TGTGCCAGCAGTCGAGAGGACAGGGCTCTCAATCAGCCCCAGCATTTT. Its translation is CASSREDRALNQPQHF.

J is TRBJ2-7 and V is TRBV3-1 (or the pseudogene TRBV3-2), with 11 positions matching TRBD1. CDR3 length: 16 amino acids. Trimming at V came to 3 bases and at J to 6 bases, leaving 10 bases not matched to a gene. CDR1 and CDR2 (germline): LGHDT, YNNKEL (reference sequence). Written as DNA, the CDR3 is TGTGCCAGCAGCCATTACCGGGACAGGGGGAAACCCGAGCAGTACTTC. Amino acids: CASSHYRDRGKPEQYF.

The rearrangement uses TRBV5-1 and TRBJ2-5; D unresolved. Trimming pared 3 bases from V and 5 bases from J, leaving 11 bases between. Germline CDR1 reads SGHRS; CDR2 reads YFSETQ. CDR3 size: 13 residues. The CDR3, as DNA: TGCGCCAGCAGCTCCTCCACATGGGAGACCCAGTACTTC. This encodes CASSSSTWETQYF.

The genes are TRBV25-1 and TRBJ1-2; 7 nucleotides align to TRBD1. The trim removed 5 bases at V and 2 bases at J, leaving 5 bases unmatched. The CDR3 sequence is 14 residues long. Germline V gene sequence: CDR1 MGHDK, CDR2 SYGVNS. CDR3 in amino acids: CASSRGGQNYGYTF. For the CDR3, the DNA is TGTGCCAGCAGTCGGGGGGGACAGAACTATGGCTACACCTTC.

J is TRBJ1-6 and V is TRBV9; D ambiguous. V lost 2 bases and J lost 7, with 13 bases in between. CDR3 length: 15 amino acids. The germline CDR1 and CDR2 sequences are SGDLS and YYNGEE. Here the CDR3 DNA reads TGTGCCAGCAGCGTTGGGTCCGGGGTCAATTCACCCCTCCACTTT. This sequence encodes CASSVGSGVNSPLHF. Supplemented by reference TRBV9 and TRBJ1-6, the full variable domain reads DSGVTQTPKHLITATGQRVTLRCSPRSGDLSVYWYQQSLDQGLQFLIQYYNGEERAKGNILERFSAQQFPDLHSELNLSSLELGDSALYFCASSVGSGVNSPLHFGNGTRLTVT.

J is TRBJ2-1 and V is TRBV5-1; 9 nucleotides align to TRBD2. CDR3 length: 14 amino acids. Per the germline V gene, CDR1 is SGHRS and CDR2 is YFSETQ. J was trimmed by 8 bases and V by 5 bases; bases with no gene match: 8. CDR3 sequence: CASSSGLAGYEQFF. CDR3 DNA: TGCGCCAGCAGTTCGGGACTAGCCGGATATGAGCAGTTCTTC.